This TCR beta chain came from a study of OX40 agonist ivuxolimab in advanced cancers. Looking at the study overall: The patients received agonistic anti-OX40 (CD134) antibody ivuxolimab. Ivuxolimab, which patients received intravenously every 2 weeks, was dosed at 0.01 to 10 mg/kg.

The CDR3 consists of 12 residues. Deletions cut 1 base from V and 1 base from J, with 5 bases between. Germline CDR1 and CDR2: SQVTM and ANQGSEA. The protocol was immunoSEQ multiplex PCR, while the TCRdb copy is restricted to in-frame clones and leaves out a portion. Altogether about 100,000 clones are present, more than 75% being singletons, with the ten largest covering roughly 1.6%. Study-level points and caveats: Doses of 0.1 to 3.0 mg/kg were accompanied by clonal expansion of CD4+ and CD8+ blood T cells by week 6. On average, CD8+ T cells showed a greater number of expanded clones than CD4+.

As concerns this clone: As yet, its antigen is unknown.

The material was CD4+ or CD8+ T cells sorted from blood, obtained in a trial of the OX40 agonist ivuxolimab. The gene calls are TRBV29-1 and TRBJ2-7; possibly TRBD1 for D (5 bases). This clonotype was obtained from an adult with an advanced solid tumor such as melanoma, head and neck, liver or kidney cancer. The chain's CDR3 is CSVEGTSYEQYF. The CDR3 DNA reads as TGCAGCGTTGAAGGGACATCCTACGAGCAGTACTTC.